These 20 T cell receptor beta chains originate from one sample sequenced in a study of shared clonotypes between healthy human individuals. TCRdb's copy holds only in-frame clones and misses some; the assay was immunoSEQ multiplex PCR. The top ten clones hold about 50% of a sample with approximately 92,000 clones, over 60% of them seen once. The sample consisted of memory CD8+ T cells sorted from blood. Described subset: CD45RO+ cells pooled with CCR7-negative TemRA cells. Receptors originate from a man aged 25 to 45 in good health.

The chain recombines TRBV28 with TRBJ1-1, with D possibly being TRBD1 (6 bases). CDR1 is MDHEN, CDR2 SYDVKM, per germline. This CDR3 region has 12 residues. Trimming stripped 7 bases from V and 4 bases from J, with 10 bases between. CDR3 amino acids: CASIGGGTEAFF. As DNA, the CDR3 is TGTGCCAGCATAGGGGGGGGCACTGAAGCTTTCTTT.

The chain carries TRBV28 and TRBJ2-1; 10 bases agree with TRBD2. The CDR3 is made up of 15 amino acids. The trim removed 3 bases at V and 7 bases at J, leaving 6 bases unmatched. Germline lookup yields CDR1 MDHEN and CDR2 SYDVKM. Here the CDR3 reads CASSFYLAGANEQFF. The CDR3 DNA is TGTGCCAGCAGTTTTTATCTAGCGGGAGCAAATGAGCAGTTCTTC.

This clone was recorded once. This chain joins TRBV7-3 and TRBJ2-7; 10 bases are a match to TRBD1. J lost 5 bases, V lost 5 bases, and 3 bases had no gene match. CDR3 length: 13 residues. Germline lookup yields CDR1 SGHTA and CDR2 FQGTGA. CDR3 in amino acids: CASSRGTGDEQYF. CDR3 in DNA: TGTGCCAGCAGCAGGGGGACAGGGGACGAGCAGTACTTC.

V gene TRBV7-9 combines with J gene TRBJ2-3, with 7 nucleotides matching TRBD2. Germline V gene data show CDR1 as SEHNR and CDR2 as FQNEAQ (reference sequence). With 5 bases clipped from V and 0 bases from J, the junction kept 11 bases outside the gene matches. This CDR3 is 17 amino acids long. CDR3 sequence reads: CASSQPSSGISTDTQYF. In DNA, the CDR3 is TGTGCCAGCAGCCAACCTTCCAGCGGGATAAGCACAGATACGCAGTATTTT.

Comments on this clone: Distinct nucleotide sequences in the sample also encode this CDR3. The rearrangement uses TRBV6-6 and TRBJ2-5; 7 bases agree with TRBD2. The CDR3 totals 13 residues. Trimming cost V 2 bases and J 5 bases; bases outside gene matches: 2. The germline V gene has CDR1 MNHNY and CDR2 SVGAGI (reference sequence). The CDR3, as DNA: TGTGCCAGCAGTTACGGGGGGGGTGAGACCCAGTACTTC. Protein sequence: CASSYGGGETQYF.

The rearrangement links TRBV5-4 to TRBJ2-2; no firm D call. With 1 base removed from V and 4 bases from J, the gap between germline ends came to 5 bases. This CDR3 is 13 amino acids long. CDR1 is SGHNT, CDR2 YYREEE, per germline (reference sequence). The CDR3 DNA sequence: TGTGCCAGCAGCTTGCGTGTCACCGGGGAGCTGTTTTTT. This sequence encodes CASSLRVTGELFF.

This clone was counted only a few times. V usage is TRBV7-9 and J usage is TRBJ2-7; 11 bases align to TRBD2. Germline V gene lookup returns CDR1 SEHNR and CDR2 FQNEAQ (reference sequence). CDR3 size: 15 residues. V trimming: 5 bases; J trimming: 0 bases; junction bases outside the gene matches: 3. The DNA of the CDR3 is TGTGCCAGCAGCCCGACTAGCGGGGCCTCCTACGAGCAGTACTTC. Its protein is CASSPTSGASYEQYF. The full variable domain, in which reference TRBV7-9 and TRBJ2-7 provide the parts outside the CDR3, is DTGVSQNPRHKITKRGQNVTFRCDPISEHNRLYWYRQTLGQGPEFLTYFQNEAQLEKSRLLSDRFSAERPKGSFSTLEIQRTEQGDSAMYLCASSPTSGASYEQYFGPGTRLTVT.

The chain carries TRBV9 and TRBJ2-1; 7 bases line up with TRBD2. Germline CDR1 and CDR2: SGDLS and YYNGEE. V lost 0 bases and J lost 1; bases outside the gene matches: 4. The CDR3 runs to 16 residues. CDR3 coding DNA: TGTGCCAGCAGCGTAGGGGAGGGAGGGTCCTACAATGAGCAGTTCTTC. Protein: CASSVGEGGSYNEQFF.

This clone was seen a few times. The rearrangement uses TRBV7-9 and TRBJ2-7; D remains unclear. CDR1 and CDR2 (germline): SEHNR, FQNEAQ (reference sequence). The germline V and J ends were trimmed by 8 bases and 1 base, with 6 bases remaining between them. The CDR3 totals 11 residues. In DNA form, the CDR3 reads TGTGCCAGCTCGGGTTCCTACGAGCAGTACTTC. This encodes CASSGSYEQYF.

This chain links TRBV5-1 with TRBJ2-1; 14 bases fit TRBD2. The CDR3 spans 16 residues. V shed 4 bases, J shed 11 bases, and the junction held 11 bases outside the gene matches. Per germline, CDR1 SGHRS and CDR2 YFSETQ. The CDR3 DNA reads TGCGCCAGCAGCGAGACGGGACTAGCGGGAGATAGTCAGCAGTTCTTC. It translates to CASSETGLAGDSQQFF.

V and J are TRBV7-2 and TRBJ2-1; 7 positions agree with TRBD2. J gave up 3 bases and V 5 bases, and 7 bases lay outside the gene matches. The CDR3 covers 15 residues. In germline, CDR1 is SGHTA, CDR2 FQGNSA. The DNA for the CDR3 is TGTGCCAGCAGCCCGAGCGGGGCCCTCTACAATGAGCAGTTCTTC. This translates into CASSPSGALYNEQFF.

This clone has just a few counts. DNA for the CDR3: TGTGCCAGCAGCTACAGGGGAGAGACCCAGTACTTC. Translation: CASSYRGETQYF. This sequence joins TRBV7-2 and TRBJ2-5; 7 nucleotides agree with TRBD1. Losses at the gene ends were 4 bases for V and 4 bases for J; bases not matched to a gene: 0. CDR1 and CDR2 from the germline V gene are SGHTA and FQGNSA. The CDR3 is made up of 12 amino acids.

This chain links TRBV28 with TRBJ2-5; maybe TRBD2 (5 bases). Germline-derived CDR1 and CDR2 are MDHEN and SYDVKM. This CDR3 contains 14 residues. V dropped 5 bases and J dropped 7 bases, with 17 bases sitting between them. In DNA, the CDR3 is TGTGCCAGCAGTCCCGGCCCTAGCTGGGGGACCCAGTACTTC. It is translated as CASSPGPSWGTQYF.

The chain carries TRBV5-1 and TRBJ2-3; 11 bases align to TRBD1. The trim removed 4 bases at V and 1 base at J, leaving 5 bases unmatched. The CDR3 sequence is 16 residues long. The V gene's germline CDR1 is SGHRS and CDR2 YFSETQ. For the CDR3, the DNA is TGCGCCAGCAGCCCAGGACAGGGGGCAGGCACAGATACGCAGTATTTT. Its protein is CASSPGQGAGTDTQYF.

The chain employs TRBV5-4 and TRBJ1-1; TRBD1 agrees at 7 bases. J lost 3 bases, V lost 4 bases, and 6 bases had no gene match. Looked up from germline, CDR1 is SGHNT and CDR2 is YYREEE (reference sequence). This CDR3 is built from 14 residues. DNA of the CDR3: TGTGCCAGCAGCAGGGGACAGACTTACACTGAAGCTTTCTTT. Protein sequence: CASSRGQTYTEAFF.

To note about this clone: The identical CDR3 is also encoded by other nucleotide sequences in the sample. CDR3 nucleotide sequence: TGTGCCAGCAGTTTGGGAGAGACCCAGTACTTC. Translation gives CASSLGETQYF. This sequence joins TRBV27 and TRBJ2-5; D gene ambiguous. This CDR3 is 11 amino acids long. The germline gives CDR1 MNHEY, CDR2 SMNVEV (reference sequence). Trimming stripped 3 bases from V and 4 bases from J, with 3 bases between.

The chain couples TRBV6-1 to TRBJ2-1, with 12 bases identical to TRBD2. V dropped 8 bases and J dropped 7; count of bases not matched to a gene: 6. In germline, CDR1 is MNHNS, CDR2 SASEGT. CDR3 length equals 14 residues. The CDR3 loop reads CASLLAGGRNEQFF. Here the CDR3 DNA reads TGTGCCAGCCTACTAGCGGGAGGAAGGAATGAGCAGTTCTTC.

J is TRBJ2-5 and V is TRBV11-3; no firm D call. The CDR3 runs 12 residues. The V gene lost 5 bases and the J gene lost 2 bases, with 6 bases spanning the gap. Germline-derived CDR1 and CDR2 are SGHNT and YENEEA. The CDR3 DNA is TGTGCCAGCAGCCGTGATCAAGAGACCCAGTACTTC. Translation gives CASSRDQETQYF.

This chain uses TRBV4-2 with TRBJ2-3, with TRBD2 matching over 12 bases. CDR3 length: 18 residues. CDR1 LGHNA and CDR2 YNFKEQ come from the germline V gene. V shed 0 bases and J 4 bases; nucleotides not matched to a gene: 8. The CDR3: CASSQELAGGSLSDTQYF. The CDR3 DNA reads TGTGCCAGCAGCCAAGAGCTAGCGGGAGGGTCCCTATCAGATACGCAGTATTTT.

The chain employs TRBV29-1 and TRBJ2-1, with a weak D call TRBD2 (6 bases). Germline V lookup: CDR1 SQVTM, CDR2 ANQGSEA. The CDR3 consists of 13 residues. V was trimmed by 7 bases and J by 8 bases, leaving 18 bases between them. CDR3 in DNA: TGCAGCGCTGGGACTGTTACGGGCGATGAGCAGTTCTTC. This sequence encodes CSAGTVTGDEQFF.